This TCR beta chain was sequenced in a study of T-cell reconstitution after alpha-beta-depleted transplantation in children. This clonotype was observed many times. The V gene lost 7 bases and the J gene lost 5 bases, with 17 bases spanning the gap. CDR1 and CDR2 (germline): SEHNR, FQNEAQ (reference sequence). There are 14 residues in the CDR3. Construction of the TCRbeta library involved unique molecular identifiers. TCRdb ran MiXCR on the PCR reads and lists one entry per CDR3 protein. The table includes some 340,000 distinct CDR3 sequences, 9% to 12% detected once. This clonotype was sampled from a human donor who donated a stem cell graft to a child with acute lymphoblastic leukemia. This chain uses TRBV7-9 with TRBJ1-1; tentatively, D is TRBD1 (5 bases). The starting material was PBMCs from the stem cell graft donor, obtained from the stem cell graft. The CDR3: CASNQAGGGTEAFF. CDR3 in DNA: TGTGCCAGCAATCAAGCGGGGGGGGGTACTGAAGCTTTCTTT.